This T cell receptor beta chain was recovered during a study of blood T cell repertoires in COVID-19. Study background: Donors in the United States, Italy and Spain gave samples during acute or convalescent COVID-19. Nucleic acid was either cDNA or gDNA, and it came from T cells, B-cell-depleted T cells, or PBMCs.

Per the study methods: From reference gene primer amplification, estimates of nucleated cell counts were derived. The repertoire was sequenced with immunoSEQ multiplex PCR; TCRdb's copy has only in-frame clones and lacks some. V and J calls and clone size follow that table, whereas D and trimming were derived from the DNA. The sample yields over 85,000 clones, less than 90% seen once. Specimen: peripheral blood. The TCR comes from a man aged 55 to 69 with acute or convalescent COVID-19.

The CDR3 is CASSVYRGGTGELFF. The CDR3 region has the DNA TGTGCCAGCAGCGTATACAGGGGAGGAACCGGGGAGCTGTTTTTT. V is TRBV7-8 and J is TRBJ2-2; D is possibly TRBD1 (7 bases). V gave up 5 bases and J gave up 5 bases, with 15 bases separating them. This CDR3 spans 15 amino acids. Germline values: CDR1 SGHVS, CDR2 FQNEAQ.